The 24 T cell receptor beta chains below were found in one sample sequenced in a study of T cells in Graves' hyperthyroidism and ophthalmopathy. Amplified TCR beta CDR3 regions came from RNA transcripts. An initial round of RT-PCR targeting the TCR CDR3 relied on the HTBI primer set. Each CDR3 protein is one row after TCRdb ran MiXCR on the multiplex PCR reads. This sample has around 620,000 distinct CDR3 sequences; roughly 17% occur once, and the top ten carry 3% to 4%. The specimen was blood. The receptors derive from a woman between 25 and 40 years old with Graves' hyperthyroidism.

This clonotype showed up many times. The chain uses TRBV28 and TRBJ2-7; D unclear. V gave up 5 bases and J gave up 7 bases, with 9 bases separating them. The CDR3 has 11 residues. Looked up from germline, CDR1 is MDHEN and CDR2 is SYDVKM. The DNA of the CDR3 is TGTGCCAGCAGTAGACGGTGGGAGCAGTACTTC. It codes for CASSRRWEQYF.

On this clonotype: This may be a read error: a much more frequent sequence differs by one nucleotide. The J gene is TRBJ1-4, the V gene TRBV2, with TRBD1 identical over 7 bases. From germline, CDR1 is SNHLY and CDR2 FYNNEI. This CDR3 is built from 14 residues. The CDR3 sequence: CASNQQGTNERLFF. DNA for the CDR3: TGTGCCAGCAACCAACAGGGGACTAATGAAAGACTGTTTTTT.

This clonotype appeared many times. The chain employs TRBV27 and TRBJ2-7, with D possibly matching TRBD1 (5 bases). V gave up 6 bases and J gave up 5 bases, with 14 bases separating them. Germline CDR1 MNHEY, CDR2 SMNVEV (reference sequence). CDR3 size: 13 residues. The CDR3 nucleotides read TGTGCCAGCAGAAAAAACCAGGGCCACGAGCAGTACTTC. It is translated as CASRKNQGHEQYF.

There are a few counts of this clonotype. The J gene is TRBJ2-3, the V gene TRBV10-3, with D possibly matching TRBD2 (6 bases). This CDR3 has 14 residues. CDR1 ENHRY and CDR2 SYGVKD come from the germline V gene. Trimming pared 6 bases from V and 1 base from J, leaving 11 bases between. CDR3 amino acids: CAIREGGGTDTQYF. CDR3 sequence (DNA): TGTGCCATCAGGGAGGGAGGCGGCACAGATACGCAGTATTTT.

This clonotype was counted ten times or more. V usage is TRBV20-1 and J usage is TRBJ2-5, with TRBD2 matching 10 bases. J was trimmed by 4 bases and V by 3 bases; bases with no gene match: 8. This CDR3 is 15 amino acids long. The germline CDR1 and CDR2 sequences are DFQATT and SNEGSKA (reference sequence). The CDR3: CSASDPRTSGETQYF. The DNA of the CDR3 is TGCAGTGCTAGTGACCCCCGGACTAGCGGAGAGACCCAGTACTTC.

In this sample, this clonotype turned up once. At one end the junction does not follow the germline gene, possibly because of a read error. The chain recombines TRBV2 with TRBJ2-7; a weak D match, TRBD1 (5 bases). Per the germline V gene, CDR1 is SNHLY and CDR2 is FYNNEI. This CDR3 is built from 11 residues. CDR3 in amino acids: CASSAGYAQYF. The DNA for the CDR3 is TGTGCCAGCAGCGCAGGGTACGCGCAGTACTTC.

There are many counts of this clonotype. The chain links TRBV12-3 or TRBV12-4 to TRBJ1-1; the D gene is possibly TRBD1 (6 bases). The CDR3 spans 17 residues. V lost 2 bases and J lost 0, with 16 bases in between. The CDR3 here is CASSLRGGERVNTEAFF. The CDR3 DNA reads as TGTGCCAGCAGTTTAAGGGGGGGGGAGAGGGTGAACACTGAAGCTTTCTTT.

This clonotype was counted many times. The chain is built from TRBV4-1 and TRBJ2-7; TRBD2 matches at 11 bases. Germline V gives CDR1 MGHRA, CDR2 YSYEKL. CDR3 length equals 17 residues. Losses at the gene ends were 0 bases for V and 3 bases for J; bases not matched to a gene: 7. The CDR3 is CASSQDERLAGFYEQYF. In nucleotides, the CDR3 is TGCGCCAGCAGCCAAGATGAGAGACTAGCGGGGTTCTACGAGCAGTACTTC.

There are many counts of this clonotype. The chain joins TRBV12-3 or TRBV12-4 to TRBJ2-5; TRBD2 agrees at 15 bases. J was trimmed by 4 bases and V by 5 bases; bases with no gene match: 2. This CDR3 has 15 residues. The CDR3 region is CASSPGLAGGETQYF. The CDR3 nucleotides are TGTGCCAGCAGTCCGGGACTAGCGGGAGGAGAGACCCAGTACTTC.

This clonotype was observed a handful of times. V and J are TRBV5-1 and TRBJ2-2; D is unresolved. Trimming removed 1 base at V and 4 bases at J, with 14 bases between. This CDR3 has 16 amino acids. Germline-derived CDR1 and CDR2 are SGHRS and YFSETQ. The CDR3 loop reads CASSLTSGIATGELFF. CDR3 nucleotide sequence: TGCGCCAGCAGCTTGACCAGTGGAATTGCCACCGGGGAGCTGTTTTTT.

The sample holds many counts of this clonotype. This sequence joins TRBV28 and TRBJ2-5; D not resolved. There are 14 residues in the CDR3. The ends were cut back, 0 bases at V and 3 bases at J, with 8 bases in the middle. Germline V gene data show CDR1 as MDHEN and CDR2 as SYDVKM. CDR3 residues: CASSLWGNEETQYF. DNA for the CDR3: TGTGCCAGCAGTTTATGGGGAAATGAAGAGACCCAGTACTTC.

There are many counts of this clonotype. The gene calls are TRBV5-1 and TRBJ1-3; D not resolved. Germline V gene data show CDR1 as SGHRS and CDR2 as YFSETQ. The CDR3 is made up of 14 amino acids. V lost 4 bases and J lost 0, with 8 bases in between. CDR3 coding DNA: TGCGCCAGCAGCGAGGACTCCTCTGGAAACACCATATATTTT. Protein product: CASSEDSSGNTIYF.

Many counts were recorded for this clonotype. This sequence joins TRBV6-2 or TRBV6-3 and TRBJ1-2; D is perhaps TRBD1 (5 bases). Germline values: CDR1 MNHEY, CDR2 SVGEGT. V lost 7 bases and J 2 bases, leaving 8 bases between the germline ends. This CDR3 comprises 12 residues. The CDR3 here is CASTSGNYGYTF. In DNA, the CDR3 is TGTGCCAGCACCTCAGGGAACTATGGCTACACCTTC.

The sample holds many counts of this clonotype. The gene calls are TRBV7-2 and TRBJ1-2; D not certain. The CDR3 covers 13 residues. V was shortened by 7 bases and J by 4 bases, with 13 bases between the two germline ends. The germline gives CDR1 SGHTA, CDR2 FQGNSA. CDR3 nucleotides: TGTGCCAGCACCCCCCTTACCGGCTATGGCTACACCTTC. Amino acids: CASTPLTGYGYTF.

The chain recombines TRBV4-2 with TRBJ2-4; D not certain. Looked up from germline, CDR1 is LGHNA and CDR2 is YNFKEQ. CDR3 length equals 15 residues. V lost 0 bases, J lost 8 bases, and 14 bases lay in between. CDR3 in amino acids: CASSQDSDSFDIQYF. In DNA, the CDR3 is TGTGCCAGCAGCCAAGACAGTGACTCCTTCGACATTCAGTACTTC.

This clonotype was detected ten times or more. V is TRBV20-1 and J is TRBJ1-2; a weak D match, TRBD1 (5 bases). V was trimmed by 6 bases and J by 6 bases, leaving 20 bases between them. The germline CDR1 and CDR2 sequences are DFQATT and SNEGSKA (reference sequence). CDR3 length: 14 residues. CDR3 nucleotides: TGCAGTGCCCGCCCGGACATTTTCTCTGATGGCTACACCTTC. Protein product: CSARPDIFSDGYTF.

This rearrangement joins TRBV6-2 or TRBV6-3 to TRBJ1-2; D call uncertain. Per the germline V gene, CDR1 is MNHEY and CDR2 is SVGEGT. The CDR3 spans 13 residues. V was shortened by 5 bases and J by 4 bases, with 11 bases between the two germline ends. The CDR3 DNA reads as TGTGCCAGCAGTGGCCCGGGGTCCTATGGCTACACCTTC. This gives the protein CASSGPGSYGYTF.

This clonotype was counted many times. The chain is built from TRBV6-1 and TRBJ1-1; D ambiguous. CDR3 length equals 14 residues. CDR1 is MNHNS and CDR2 is SASEGT in the germline V gene. Trimming cost V 8 bases and J 4 bases, with 17 bases left between them. Here the CDR3 DNA reads TGTGCCAGCGGAAACATATTAGTCGGCACTGAAGCTTTCTTT. Its protein is CASGNILVGTEAFF.

CDR3 bases: TGTGCCAGCACGGGACAGAGTGCAACTAATGAAAAACTGTTTTTT. Translated: CASTGQSATNEKLFF. V gene TRBV6-1 combines with J gene TRBJ1-4; TRBD1 agrees at 7 bases. Germline trimming cut 7 bases from V and 0 bases from J; bases unmatched to any gene: 5. CDR1 is MNHNS and CDR2 is SASEGT in the germline V gene. This CDR3 contains 15 residues.

This clonotype was picked up a small number of times. One base away lies a much larger clone, so this may be a sequencing read error. The chain recombines TRBV27 with TRBJ1-1; D remains ambiguous. V lost 4 bases and J 4 bases, leaving 19 bases between the germline ends. This CDR3 has 16 residues. Germline V gene sequence: CDR1 MNHEY, CDR2 SMNVEV (reference sequence). The CDR3 here is CASSYSLGRTSTEAFF. DNA for the CDR3: TGTGCCAGCAGTTACAGTCTAGGACGGACGAGCACTGAAGCTTTCTTT.

The chain employs TRBV11-2 and TRBJ2-7; TRBD1 matches at 9 bases. The CDR3 is 15 amino acids. The germline V gene encodes CDR1 SGHAT and CDR2 FQNNGV. Germline trimming cut 5 bases from V and 3 bases from J; bases unmatched to any gene: 8. The CDR3 is CASSTHPGQGYEQYF. CDR3 nucleotides: TGTGCCAGCAGCACCCATCCGGGACAGGGCTACGAGCAGTACTTC.

The CDR3 reads CASSQLASGKETQYF. The CDR3 DNA is TGCGCCAGCAGCCAACTAGCATCAGGGAAAGAGACCCAGTACTTC. The rearrangement joins TRBV5-1 to TRBJ2-5, with a tentative D call TRBD2 (6 bases). V was pared by 4 bases and J by 3 bases, with 16 bases between. The CDR3 contains 15 residues. CDR1 is SGHRS and CDR2 is YFSETQ in the germline V gene. Using reference TRBV5-1 and TRBJ2-5 for the parts outside the CDR3, the full variable domain is KAGVTQTPRYLIKTRGQQVTLSCSPISGHRSVSWYQQTPGQGLQFLFEYFSETQRNKGNFPGRFSGRQFSNSRSEMNVSTLELGDSALYLCASSQLASGKETQYFGPGTRLLVL.

CDR3 sequence (DNA): TGTGCCACCAGCAGCACTAGGGCCGGGGAGCTGTTTTTT. Translating it yields CATSSTRAGELFF. V and J are TRBV15 and TRBJ2-2, with a weak D call TRBD2 (5 bases). Germline-derived CDR1 and CDR2 are LNHNV and YYDKDF (reference sequence). This CDR3 region has 13 residues. Between the trimmed V and J ends, which lost 3 bases and 6 bases, there was a span of 8 bases.

V is TRBV20-1 and J is TRBJ2-5; TRBD2 agrees at 11 bases. The ends lost 1 base at V and 1 base at J; junction bases unmatched: 2. CDR1 is DFQATT, CDR2 SNEGSKA, per germline (reference sequence). This CDR3 has 15 residues. In DNA form, the CDR3 reads TGCAGTGCTAGAGGGACTAGCGGGTTCCAAGAGACCCAGTACTTC. It yields the protein CSARGTSGFQETQYF.